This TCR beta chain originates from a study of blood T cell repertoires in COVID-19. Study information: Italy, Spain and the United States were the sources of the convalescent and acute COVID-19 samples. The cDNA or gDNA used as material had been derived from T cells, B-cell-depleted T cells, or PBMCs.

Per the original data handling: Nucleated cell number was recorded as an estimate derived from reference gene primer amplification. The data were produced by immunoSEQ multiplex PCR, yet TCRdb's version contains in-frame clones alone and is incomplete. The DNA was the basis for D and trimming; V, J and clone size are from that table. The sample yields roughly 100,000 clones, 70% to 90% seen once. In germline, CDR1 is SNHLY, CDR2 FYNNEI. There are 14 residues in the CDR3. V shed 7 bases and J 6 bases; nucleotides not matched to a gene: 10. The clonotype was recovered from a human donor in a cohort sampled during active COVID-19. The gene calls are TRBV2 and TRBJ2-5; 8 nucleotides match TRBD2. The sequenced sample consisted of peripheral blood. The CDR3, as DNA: TGTGCCAGCAAGGAGCGGGGGCCCCGGAAGACCCAGTACTTC. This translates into CASKERGPRKTQYF.